The following is a T cell receptor beta chain sequence with its context. The CDR3 loop spans 14 amino acids. Germline loops: CDR1 KGHSH, CDR2 LQKENI. V was cut by 0 bases and J by 3 bases, with 8 bases left in between. The data derive from a study of yellow fever vaccine responses in identical twins. TCRdb re-called the RT-PCR reads through MiXCR, storing one row per CDR3 protein. The sample holds fewer than 35,000 distinct CDR3 sequences, roughly 60% seen once. The sample in question was T cells from blood (PBMCs), unsorted or a sorted subset (not recorded which), obtained before or after yellow fever vaccination (not recorded which). This clonotype originated in a woman aged 18 to 35 who received the yellow fever vaccine. This chain joins TRBV18 and TRBJ1-1; D unclear. The chain's CDR3 is CASSPPGRDTEAFF. The CDR3 coding sequence is TGTGCCAGCTCACCACCCGGGAGGGACACTGAAGCTTTCTTT.